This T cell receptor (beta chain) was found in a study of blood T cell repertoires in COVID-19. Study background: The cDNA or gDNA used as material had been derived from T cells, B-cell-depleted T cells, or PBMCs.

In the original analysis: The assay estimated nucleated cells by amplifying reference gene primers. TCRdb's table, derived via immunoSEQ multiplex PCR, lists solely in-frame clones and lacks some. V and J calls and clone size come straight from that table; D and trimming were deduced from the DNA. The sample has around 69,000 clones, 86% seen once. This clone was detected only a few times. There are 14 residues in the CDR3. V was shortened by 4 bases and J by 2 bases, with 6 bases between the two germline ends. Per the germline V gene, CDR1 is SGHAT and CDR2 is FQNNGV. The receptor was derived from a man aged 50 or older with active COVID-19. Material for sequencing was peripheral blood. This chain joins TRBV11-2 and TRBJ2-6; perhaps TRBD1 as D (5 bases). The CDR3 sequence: CASSSGTGANVLTF. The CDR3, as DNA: TGTGCCAGCAGCTCAGGGACTGGGGCCAACGTCCTGACTTTC.